Below, 15 T cell receptor beta chains from the same sample are listed, as sequenced in a study of T cells after yellow fever vaccination. One entry per CDR3 protein, called by TCRdb with MiXCR from the 5' RACE reads. Of approximately 11,000 distinct CDR3 sequences listed, roughly 4.8% are singletons. Sequences were derived from PBMCs, either bulk or a sorted T-cell subset (CD4+, CD8+, memory, or dextramer-sorted; not recorded which), sampled about 2 weeks after the first yellow fever vaccination. The receptor set was obtained from a young man who received the YFV17D yellow fever vaccine.

This clonotype was recorded many times. The J gene is TRBJ2-1, the V gene TRBV4-2; 13 bases line up with TRBD2. Germline V lookup: CDR1 LGHNA, CDR2 YNFKEQ. This CDR3 comprises 17 residues. Losses at the gene ends were 0 bases for V and 4 bases for J; bases not matched to a gene: 3. CDR3 sequence: CASSQDRTSGGYNEQFF. The CDR3 nucleotides are TGTGCCAGCAGCCAAGACCGGACTAGCGGGGGTTACAATGAGCAGTTCTTC.

This clonotype rates as medium-sized. The V call is TRBV3-1, the J call TRBJ2-4, with D tentatively TRBD1 or TRBD2 (5 bases each). Trimming took 6 bases from V and 4 from J, leaving 16 bases between them. Germline V gene sequence: CDR1 LGHDT, CDR2 YNNKEL (reference sequence). The CDR3 is made up of 15 amino acids. DNA for the CDR3: TGTGCCAGCAGACGACCGGGACCGAAGAAAAACATTCAGTACTTC. This encodes CASRRPGPKKNIQYF.

This clonotype has ten or more counts. The V and J genes are TRBV7-2 and TRBJ1-2; D unresolved. Trimming removed 8 bases from V and 7 bases from J, with 11 bases in between. CDR1 is SGHTA, CDR2 FQGNSA, per germline. The CDR3 contains 11 residues. CDR3 sequence: CASSTNRGYTF. CDR3 sequence (DNA): TGTGCCAGCTCAACCAATCGTGGCTACACCTTC.

The genes are TRBV28 and TRBJ2-3; 14 bases are a match to TRBD2. The CDR3 is 15 amino acids. The V gene's germline CDR1 is MDHEN and CDR2 SYDVKM. V was clipped by 6 bases and J by 5 bases; unmatched bases: 4. The CDR3 sequence is CASSGTSGGQDTQYF. CDR3 sequence (DNA): TGTGCCAGCAGCGGGACTAGCGGGGGACAAGATACGCAGTATTTT.

This clonotype rates as medium-sized (0.01 to 0.1%). The V call is TRBV5-4, the J call TRBJ1-2; D unclear. V was cut by 4 bases and J by 1 base, with 8 bases left in between. CDR1 is SGHNT and CDR2 is YYREEE in the germline V gene (reference sequence). This CDR3 has 13 residues. The CDR3 DNA sequence: TGTGCCAGCAGCCTCGTGGATAACTATGGCTACACCTTC. Translating it yields CASSLVDNYGYTF.

V is TRBV5-5 and J is TRBJ1-2; perhaps TRBD1 as D (5 bases). Trimming stripped 9 bases from V and 4 bases from J, with 19 bases between. Germline-derived CDR1 and CDR2 are SGHKS and YYEKEE (reference sequence). This CDR3 has 14 amino acids. The CDR3 loop is CAMSPGDLCYGYTF. CDR3 sequence (DNA): TGTGCCATGAGCCCGGGGGACCTCTGCTATGGCTACACCTTC.

In its sample, this clonotype is medium-sized. The V call is TRBV7-8, the J call TRBJ2-3; the match to TRBD2 covers 12 bases. The CDR3 covers 19 residues. V lost 5 bases to trimming and J lost 7 bases; unmatched junction nucleotides: 19. From germline, CDR1 is SGHVS and CDR2 FQNEAQ. The CDR3 loop is CASSQGQDQRGLAGNTQYF. CDR3 sequence (DNA): TGTGCCAGCAGCCAAGGACAGGACCAAAGGGGACTAGCGGGCAATACGCAGTATTTT.

This clonotype was seen repeatedly, ten times or more. V gene TRBV12-3 or TRBV12-4 combines with J gene TRBJ2-5, with a tentative D call TRBD1 (5 bases). V lost 5 bases and J lost 5, with 12 bases in between. The CDR3 runs to 13 residues. DNA of the CDR3: TGTGCCAGCAGTCCCCAGGGTTACGAGACCCAGTACTTC. It encodes CASSPQGYETQYF.

This clonotype was picked up many times. As DNA, the CDR3 is TGTGCCAGCAGCTTAGCGGGGGGTGAAAAACTGTTTTTT. Translation: CASSLAGGEKLFF. The chain has TRBV7-9 and TRBJ1-4; TRBD1 is a possible D gene (5 bases). The CDR3 is 13 amino acids. Germline CDR1 reads SEHNR; CDR2 reads FQNEAQ (reference sequence). V was cut by 0 bases and J by 7 bases, with 6 bases left in between.

This clonotype was observed a handful of times. The rearrangement uses TRBV30 and TRBJ2-5; no clear D. This CDR3 contains 11 residues. Germline-derived CDR1 and CDR2 are GTSNPN and SVGIG (reference sequence). Trimming pared 2 bases from V and 5 bases from J, leaving 6 bases between. The CDR3 nucleotides read TGTGCCTGGAGTCTGGGGGAGACCCAGTACTTC. Encoded protein: CAWSLGETQYF.

This clonotype was seen ten or more times. The chain is built from TRBV2 and TRBJ2-3; TRBD2 is a possible D gene (5 bases). The CDR3 has 15 amino acids. Germline V CDR1 and CDR2: SNHLY, FYNNEI. V shed 6 bases and J shed 4 bases, with 17 bases lying between them. CDR3: CASSLLPGGSDTQYF. CDR3 coding DNA: TGTGCCAGCAGCCTCCTTCCTGGAGGCTCAGATACGCAGTATTTT.

This clonotype was seen ten or more times. The chain recombines TRBV12-3 or TRBV12-4 with TRBJ1-1; D is perhaps TRBD1 (5 bases). The V gene lost 4 bases and the J gene lost 1 base, with 10 bases spanning the gap. The CDR3 totals 14 residues. The CDR3 protein is CASSSRTTNTEAFF. CDR3 DNA: TGTGCCAGCAGTTCCCGGACAACGAACACTGAAGCTTTCTTT.

This clonotype was seen ten or more times. The chain uses TRBV9 and TRBJ1-6; a possible D gene is TRBD1 (5 bases). The V end was cut by 0 bases, the J end by 10 bases, with 14 bases between. Germline CDR1 reads SGDLS; CDR2 reads YYNGEE. The CDR3 sequence is 15 residues long. The CDR3 DNA sequence: TGTGCCAGCAGCGTAGGTGGGCAGGGTAACTCACCCCTCCACTTT. This codes for CASSVGGQGNSPLHF.

This clonotype came up many times. The V call is TRBV19, the J call TRBJ2-3; the D is unclear. Trimming shortened V by 4 bases and J by 7 bases, and 9 bases separated the two germline ends. The germline CDR1 and CDR2 sequences are LNHDA and SQIVND (reference sequence). The CDR3 is 12 amino acids. The CDR3 DNA sequence: TGTGCCAGTAGTACGGAACCGAATACGCAGTATTTT. It specifies CASSTEPNTQYF.

This chain connects TRBV7-9 to TRBJ2-2; a weak D match, TRBD2 (5 bases). Germline V gives CDR1 SEHNR, CDR2 FQNEAQ (reference sequence). The CDR3 consists of 14 residues. Trimming cost V 8 bases and J 6 bases, with 16 bases left between them. In DNA form, the CDR3 reads TGTGCCAGCGGCCCCGGGATCCTCTCCGGGGAGCTGTTTTTT. Encoded protein: CASGPGILSGELFF.